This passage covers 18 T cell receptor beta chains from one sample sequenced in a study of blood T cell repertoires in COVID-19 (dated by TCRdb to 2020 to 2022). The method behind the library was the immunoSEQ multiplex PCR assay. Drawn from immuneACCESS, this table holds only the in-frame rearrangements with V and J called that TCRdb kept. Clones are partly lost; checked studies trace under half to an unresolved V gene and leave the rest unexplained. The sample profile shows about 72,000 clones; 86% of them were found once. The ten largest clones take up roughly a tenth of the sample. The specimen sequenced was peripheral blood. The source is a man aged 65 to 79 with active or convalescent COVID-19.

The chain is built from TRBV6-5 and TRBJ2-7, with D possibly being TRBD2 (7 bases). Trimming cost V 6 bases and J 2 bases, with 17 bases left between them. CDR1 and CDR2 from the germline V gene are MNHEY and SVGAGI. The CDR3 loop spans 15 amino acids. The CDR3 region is CASSSEGGPAYEQYF. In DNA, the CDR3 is TGTGCCAGCAGCTCGGAGGGGGGGCCCGCCTACGAGCAGTACTTC.

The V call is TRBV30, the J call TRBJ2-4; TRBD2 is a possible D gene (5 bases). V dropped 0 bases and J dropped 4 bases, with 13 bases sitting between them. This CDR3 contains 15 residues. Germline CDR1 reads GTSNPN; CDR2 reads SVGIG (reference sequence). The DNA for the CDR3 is TGTGCCTGGAGTGTCACGGGGATCCTGAAAAACATTCAGTACTTC. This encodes CAWSVTGILKNIQYF.

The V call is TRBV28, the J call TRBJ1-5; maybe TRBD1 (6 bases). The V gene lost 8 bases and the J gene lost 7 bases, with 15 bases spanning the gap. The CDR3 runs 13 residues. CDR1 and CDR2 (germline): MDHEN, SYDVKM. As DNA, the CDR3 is TGTGCCAGCCGAAAGGAAGACAGGCAGCCCCAGCATTTT. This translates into CASRKEDRQPQHF.

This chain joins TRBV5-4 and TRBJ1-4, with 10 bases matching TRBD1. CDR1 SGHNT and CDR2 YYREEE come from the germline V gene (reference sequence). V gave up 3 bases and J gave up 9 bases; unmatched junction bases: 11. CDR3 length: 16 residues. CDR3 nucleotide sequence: TGTGCCAGCAGCTCGACGACCGGGACAGGGGAACAAAAACTGTTTTTT. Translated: CASSSTTGTGEQKLFF.

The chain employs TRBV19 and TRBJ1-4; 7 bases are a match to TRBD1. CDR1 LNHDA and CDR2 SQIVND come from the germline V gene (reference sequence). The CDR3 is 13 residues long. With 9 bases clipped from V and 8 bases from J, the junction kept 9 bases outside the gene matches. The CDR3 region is CASGTVRGEKLFF. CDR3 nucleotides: TGTGCCAGCGGGACAGTAAGGGGGGAAAAACTGTTTTTT.

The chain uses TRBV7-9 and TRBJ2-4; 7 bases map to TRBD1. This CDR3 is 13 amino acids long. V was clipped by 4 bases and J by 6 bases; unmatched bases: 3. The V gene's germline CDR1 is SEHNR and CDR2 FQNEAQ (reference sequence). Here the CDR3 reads CASSSGQRNIQYF. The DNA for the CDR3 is TGTGCCAGCAGCTCGGGACAGCGAAACATTCAGTACTTC.

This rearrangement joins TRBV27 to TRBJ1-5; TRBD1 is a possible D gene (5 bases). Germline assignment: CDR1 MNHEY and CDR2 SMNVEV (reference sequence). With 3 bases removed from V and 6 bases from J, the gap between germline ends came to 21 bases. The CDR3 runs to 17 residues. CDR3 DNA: TGTGCCAGCAGTTTGTCGGCACAAGGGGTCGCAAGTCAGCCCCAGCATTTT. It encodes CASSLSAQGVASQPQHF.

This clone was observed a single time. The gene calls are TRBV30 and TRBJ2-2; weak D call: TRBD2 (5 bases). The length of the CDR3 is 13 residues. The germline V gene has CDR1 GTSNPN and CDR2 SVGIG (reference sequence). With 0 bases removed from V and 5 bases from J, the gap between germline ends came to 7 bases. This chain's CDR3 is CAWSVRTTGELFF. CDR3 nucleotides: TGTGCCTGGAGTGTGCGGACTACCGGGGAGCTGTTTTTT.

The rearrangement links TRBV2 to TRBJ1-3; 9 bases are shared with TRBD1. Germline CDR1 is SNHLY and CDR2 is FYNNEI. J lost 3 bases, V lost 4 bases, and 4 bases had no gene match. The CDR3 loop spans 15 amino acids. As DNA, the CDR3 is TGTGCCAGCAGTGGAGGGACAGGGTTTGGAAACACCATATATTTT. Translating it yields CASSGGTGFGNTIYF.

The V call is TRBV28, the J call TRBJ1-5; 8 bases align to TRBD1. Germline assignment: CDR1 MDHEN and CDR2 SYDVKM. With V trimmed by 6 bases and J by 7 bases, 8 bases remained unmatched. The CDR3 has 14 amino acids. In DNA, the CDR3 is TGTGCCAGCAGGGTTGGACAGGGAGGGCAGCCCCAGCATTTT. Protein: CASRVGQGGQPQHF.

CDR3 loop: CASRFSGTVVADTQYF. In DNA, the CDR3 is TGTGCCAGCAGGTTCTCCGGGACTGTAGTAGCGGATACGCAGTATTTT. The V call is TRBV7-2, the J call TRBJ2-3, with D perhaps matching TRBD2 (6 bases). Trimming left V 6 bases short and J 6 bases short, with 22 bases between. CDR3 length: 16 amino acids. Germline-derived CDR1 and CDR2 are SGHTA and FQGNSA.

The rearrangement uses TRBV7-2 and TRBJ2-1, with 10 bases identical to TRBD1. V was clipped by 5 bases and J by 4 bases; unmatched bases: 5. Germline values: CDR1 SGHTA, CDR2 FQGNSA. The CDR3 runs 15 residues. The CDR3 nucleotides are TGTGCCAGCAGCGCGGACAGGGGGTTTTACAATGAGCAGTTCTTC. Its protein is CASSADRGFYNEQFF.

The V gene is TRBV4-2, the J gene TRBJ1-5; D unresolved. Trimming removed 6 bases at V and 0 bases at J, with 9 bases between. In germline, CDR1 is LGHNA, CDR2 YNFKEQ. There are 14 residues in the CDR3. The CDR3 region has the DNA TGTGCCAGCAGGCCGGAGGATAGCAATCAGCCCCAGCATTTT. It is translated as CASRPEDSNQPQHF.

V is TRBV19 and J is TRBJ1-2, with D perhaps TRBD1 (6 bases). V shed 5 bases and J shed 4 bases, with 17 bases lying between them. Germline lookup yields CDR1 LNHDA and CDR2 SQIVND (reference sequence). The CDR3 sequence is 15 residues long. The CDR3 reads CASSRPSTGTYGYTF. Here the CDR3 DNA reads TGTGCCAGTAGTCGACCCTCCACAGGGACCTATGGCTACACCTTC.

CDR3 in amino acids: CASVSGTSGAGELFF. DNA for the CDR3: TGTGCCTCCGTCTCCGGGACTAGCGGGGCCGGGGAGCTGTTTTTT. V usage is TRBV10-3 and J usage is TRBJ2-2, with 13 nucleotides matching TRBD2. This CDR3 is built from 15 residues. V lost 11 bases to trimming and J lost 6 bases; unmatched junction nucleotides: 9. Germline CDR1 and CDR2: ENHRY and SYGVKD.

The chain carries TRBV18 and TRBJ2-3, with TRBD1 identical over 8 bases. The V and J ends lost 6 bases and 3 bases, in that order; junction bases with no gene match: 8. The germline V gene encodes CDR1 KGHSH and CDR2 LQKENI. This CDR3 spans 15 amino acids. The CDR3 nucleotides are TGTGCCAGCTCCCCAGGACAGGGTTTGACAGATACGCAGTATTTT. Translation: CASSPGQGLTDTQYF.

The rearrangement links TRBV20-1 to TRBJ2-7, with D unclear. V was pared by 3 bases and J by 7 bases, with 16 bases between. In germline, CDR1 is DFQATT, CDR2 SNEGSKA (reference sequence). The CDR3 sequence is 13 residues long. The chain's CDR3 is CSASPSLQEEQYF. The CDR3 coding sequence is TGCAGTGCTAGTCCCAGCCTCCAGGAAGAGCAGTACTTC.

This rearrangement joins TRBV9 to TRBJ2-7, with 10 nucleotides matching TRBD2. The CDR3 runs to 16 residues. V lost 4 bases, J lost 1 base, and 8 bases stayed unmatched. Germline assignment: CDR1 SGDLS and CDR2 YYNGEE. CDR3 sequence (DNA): TGTGCCAGCAGCCCACCGGGACTAGCGACGTCCTACGAGCAGTACTTC. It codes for CASSPPGLATSYEQYF.